Following are 31 T cell receptor beta chains from one sample sequenced in a study of T cells in Graves' hyperthyroidism and ophthalmopathy (dated by TCRdb to about 2019). Library creation used multiplex PCR. Sequencing was performed on an Illumina HiSeq 2000. TCR beta CDR3 regions were amplified from RNA transcripts. A first-round RT-PCR of the TCR CDR3 used the HTBI primer set with the Qiagen OneStep RT-PCR kit. The public reads were reprocessed in TCRdb via fastp at Q25 and MiXCR, keeping in-frame beta chains. Each CDR3 protein gets just one entry, which takes the most common genes and DNA from the rows behind it. The sample table contains 350,000 to 450,000 distinct CDR3 sequences; only one count was recorded for 15% to 20% of them. Approximately 33% of the sample lies in the top ten. The specimen was blood. The receptors stem from a woman aged 25 to 39 with Graves' hyperthyroidism that later progressed to Graves' ophthalmopathy.

The table lists this clonotype with many counts. The chain joins TRBV28 to TRBJ2-5; D is possibly TRBD1 or TRBD2 (5 bases each). In germline, CDR1 is MDHEN, CDR2 SYDVKM. The CDR3 has 15 amino acids. The V gene lost 8 bases and the J gene lost 5 bases, with 21 bases spanning the gap. CDR3 sequence (DNA): TGTGCCAGCGTCCCGACGTCAGGGACCACCGAGACCCAGTACTTC. Translated: CASVPTSGTTETQYF.

This clonotype has ten or more counts. DNA of the CDR3: TGTGCCAGCAGTGAAGGTTTGGGGGGGTTCTACGAGCAGTACTTC. Translating it yields CASSEGLGGFYEQYF. J is TRBJ2-7 and V is TRBV6-1, with TRBD2 matching over 7 bases. Germline loops: CDR1 MNHNS, CDR2 SASEGT. V shed 1 base, J shed 3 bases, and the junction held 6 bases outside the gene matches. The CDR3 is 15 amino acids.

The rearrangement links TRBV29-1 to TRBJ1-2, with D hard to call. Trimming removed 0 bases from V and 2 bases from J, with 7 bases in between. CDR1 and CDR2 (germline): SQVTM, ANQGSEA. The CDR3 totals 13 residues. The CDR3 bases are TGCAGCGTTGAAGATATGATGAACTATGGCTACACCTTC. It codes for CSVEDMMNYGYTF. Supplemented by reference TRBV29-1 and TRBJ1-2, the full variable domain reads SAVISQKPSRDICQRGTSLTIQCQVDSQVTMMFWYRQQPGQSLTLIATANQGSEATYESGFVIDKFPISRPNLTFSTLTVSNMSPEDSSIYLCSVEDMMNYGYTFGSGTRLTVV.

Ten or more counts support this clonotype. The CDR3 nucleotides read TGCGCCAGCAGCCCGGGGGATGGCTACACCTTC. It is translated as CASSPGDGYTF. The chain is built from TRBV5-1 and TRBJ1-2, with a possible D match to TRBD1 (5 bases). V was pared by 4 bases and J by 6 bases, with 7 bases between. Germline CDR1 is SGHRS and CDR2 is YFSETQ. This CDR3 is 11 amino acids long. Full variable domain (remainder filled in from reference TRBV5-1 and TRBJ1-2): KAGVTQTPRYLIKTRGQQVTLSCSPISGHRSVSWYQQTPGQGLQFLFEYFSETQRNKGNFPGRFSGRQFSNSRSEMNVSTLELGDSALYLCASSPGDGYTFGSGTRLTVV.

The sample holds many counts of this clonotype. The rearrangement uses TRBV2 and TRBJ1-2; TRBD1 might be the D (6 bases). The germline V and J ends were trimmed by 3 bases and 8 bases, with 16 bases remaining between them. CDR1 is SNHLY and CDR2 is FYNNEI in the germline V gene. The CDR3 is 14 amino acids. Here the CDR3 reads CASSDSSRGVGYTF. The CDR3 DNA follows: TGTGCCAGCAGTGACTCTTCCAGGGGCGTCGGCTACACCTTC.

This clonotype was observed a few times. This chain links TRBV3-1 with TRBJ2-3; tentatively, D is TRBD1 (6 bases). The V end was cut by 4 bases, the J end by 0 bases, with 8 bases between. CDR1 is LGHDT, CDR2 YNNKEL, per germline (reference sequence). CDR3 size: 14 residues. The CDR3 sequence is CASSRTDSTDTQYF. CDR3 nucleotides: TGTGCCAGCAGCCGGACAGATAGCACAGATACGCAGTATTTT.

This clonotype was counted a few times. The chain combines TRBV6-1 with TRBJ2-6; D gene uncertain. Per the germline V gene, CDR1 is MNHNS and CDR2 is SASEGT. The CDR3 totals 15 residues. The V end was cut by 7 bases, the J end by 0 bases, with 10 bases between. The CDR3 loop reads CASTRTRSGANVLTF. The DNA for the CDR3 is TGTGCCAGCACCCGCACCCGCTCTGGGGCCAACGTCCTGACTTTC.

The sample holds many counts of this clonotype. The V gene is TRBV20-1, the J gene TRBJ2-3; the D gene could be TRBD1 or TRBD2 (6 bases each). This CDR3 has 14 amino acids. The germline CDR1 and CDR2 sequences are DFQATT and SNEGSKA (reference sequence). Between the trimmed V and J ends, which lost 5 bases and 5 bases, there was a span of 17 bases. The CDR3 sequence is CSALVQAGQDTQYF. CDR3 DNA sequence: TGCAGTGCTCTCGTACAGGCGGGACAAGATACGCAGTATTTT.

This clonotype was seen many times. The rearrangement joins TRBV27 to TRBJ1-5; no reliable D call. CDR3 length equals 12 residues. V dropped 4 bases and J dropped 9 bases, with 10 bases sitting between them. In germline, CDR1 is MNHEY, CDR2 SMNVEV (reference sequence). The CDR3 protein is CASSSDFGPQHF. For the CDR3, the DNA is TGTGCCAGCAGTTCCGACTTCGGGCCCCAGCATTTT.

This clonotype was seen many times. The chain links TRBV2 to TRBJ2-1, with TRBD2 matching 7 bases. In germline, CDR1 is SNHLY, CDR2 FYNNEI. Trimming at V came to 3 bases and at J to 7 bases, leaving 6 bases not matched to a gene. This CDR3 has 14 amino acids. The CDR3 spells CASSEAGALNEQFF. CDR3 bases: TGTGCCAGCAGTGAGGCGGGAGCTTTAAATGAGCAGTTCTTC.

Only a few counts were recorded for this clonotype. The chain combines TRBV19 with TRBJ2-7; tentatively, D is TRBD1 or TRBD2 (6 bases each). Trimming took 3 bases from V and 6 from J, leaving 15 bases between them. CDR3 length: 14 amino acids. Germline CDR1 is LNHDA and CDR2 is SQIVND (reference sequence). In DNA form, the CDR3 reads TGTGCCAGTAGTATCGGGGGCGGCCTCGGCGAGCAGTACTTC. Translated, it gives CASSIGGGLGEQYF. Variable domain in full (rest from reference TRBV19 and TRBJ2-7): DGGITQSPKYLFRKEGQNVTLSCEQNLNHDAMYWYRQDPGQGLRLIYYSQIVNDFQKGDIAEGYSVSREKKESFPLTVTSAQKNPTAFYLCASSIGGGLGEQYFGPGTRLTVT.

This sequence joins TRBV5-5 and TRBJ2-1; TRBD2 matches 10 bases. Unmatched junction bases numbered 8, after V lost 4 bases and J lost 1 base. The germline CDR1 and CDR2 sequences are SGHKS and YYEKEE (reference sequence). The length of the CDR3 is 17 residues. The CDR3 spells CASSPQPGLASYNEQFF. As DNA, the CDR3 is TGTGCCAGCAGCCCACAACCGGGACTAGCGTCCTACAATGAGCAGTTCTTC. The entire variable domain, with the rest obtained from reference TRBV5-5 and TRBJ2-1, is as follows: DAGVTQSPTHLIKTRGQQVTLRCSPISGHKSVSWYQQVLGQGPQFIFQYYEKEERGRGNFPDRFSARQFPNYSSELNVNALLLGDSALYLCASSPQPGLASYNEQFFGPGTRLTVL.

The rearrangement links TRBV19 to TRBJ1-1; a weak D match, TRBD1 (5 bases). There are 13 residues in the CDR3. Germline CDR1 and CDR2: LNHDA and SQIVND (reference sequence). Trimming stripped 6 bases from V and 4 bases from J, with 12 bases between. The CDR3 loop reads CASRLLDSTEAFF. The CDR3 DNA follows: TGTGCCAGTAGACTCCTTGACAGCACTGAAGCTTTCTTT.

The rearrangement links TRBV28 to TRBJ2-2; TRBD2 agrees at 14 bases. Losses at the gene ends were 3 bases for V and 9 bases for J; bases not matched to a gene: 6. This CDR3 region has 16 residues. Germline V gives CDR1 MDHEN, CDR2 SYDVKM. CDR3 sequence: CASSFGLAGGLWELFF. Written as DNA, the CDR3 is TGTGCCAGCAGTTTCGGACTAGCGGGAGGATTATGGGAGCTGTTTTTT. The variable domain in full, with the rest retrieved from reference TRBV28 and TRBJ2-2, is DVKVTQSSRYLVKRTGEKVFLECVQDMDHENMFWYRQDPGLGLRLIYFSYDVKMKEKGDIPEGYSVSREKKERFSLILESASTNQTSMYLCASSFGLAGGLWELFFGEGSRLTVL.

This clonotype was recorded at least ten times. This chain uses TRBV10-3 with TRBJ2-2, with unresolved D. From germline, CDR1 is ENHRY and CDR2 SYGVKD. Trimming cost V 0 bases and J 3 bases, with 11 bases left between them. There are 16 residues in the CDR3. This CDR3 reads CAISESFYSYTGELFF. CDR3 DNA: TGTGCCATCAGTGAGTCCTTCTACAGTTACACCGGGGAGCTGTTTTTT.

The sample holds many counts of this clonotype. This chain links TRBV20-1 with TRBJ2-1; 7 bases agree with TRBD2. V was pared by 0 bases and J by 4 bases, with 9 bases of the junction left unmatched. The germline V gene encodes CDR1 DFQATT and CDR2 SNEGSKA (reference sequence). This CDR3 has 16 amino acids. CDR3 in DNA: TGCAGTGCTAGAGATCGACGGGAGGATCCGTACAATGAGCAGTTCTTC. Protein product: CSARDRREDPYNEQFF.

The gene calls are TRBV12-3 or TRBV12-4 and TRBJ2-7, with D possibly matching TRBD2 (5 bases). This CDR3 region has 13 residues. Trimming removed 7 bases at V and 2 bases at J, with 12 bases between. The CDR3 loop reads CASTSRGTYEQYF. CDR3 DNA: TGTGCCAGCACCTCCCGGGGAACCTACGAGCAGTACTTC.

This clonotype was seen repeatedly, ten times or more. CDR3 nucleotides: TGTGCCAGCAGGGAGCGGGGGGGCCTTTTGAGTTCCCCAGATACGCAGTATTTT. It encodes CASRERGGLLSSPDTQYF. The chain carries TRBV28 and TRBJ2-3; TRBD2 matches at 10 bases. The CDR3 consists of 18 residues. The ends lost 6 bases at V and 4 bases at J; junction bases unmatched: 16. Per germline, CDR1 MDHEN and CDR2 SYDVKM.

The chain carries TRBV27 and TRBJ2-2, with TRBD2 matching 7 bases. Per germline, CDR1 MNHEY and CDR2 SMNVEV (reference sequence). This CDR3 is built from 13 residues. With 6 bases clipped from V and 9 bases from J, the junction kept 7 bases outside the gene matches. CDR3 DNA: TGTGCCAGCAGCTTAAGGGAGGGCCGGGAGCTGTTTTTT. Its protein product is CASSLREGRELFF.

This clonotype was seen repeatedly, ten times or more. The chain is built from TRBV20-1 and TRBJ1-5, with 7 bases fitting TRBD1. Germline V gene sequence: CDR1 DFQATT, CDR2 SNEGSKA (reference sequence). V gave up 5 bases and J gave up 1 base; unmatched junction bases: 5. The CDR3 contains 14 residues. Written as DNA, the CDR3 is TGCAGTGCTTTTGACAGGGACAGCAATCAGCCCCAGCATTTT. It is translated as CSAFDRDSNQPQHF.

This clonotype has at least ten counts. The chain couples TRBV6-1 to TRBJ2-7; the match to TRBD1 covers 7 bases. V dropped 2 bases and J dropped 0; count of bases not matched to a gene: 7. The CDR3 has 16 residues. Germline loops: CDR1 MNHNS, CDR2 SASEGT. This CDR3 is CASSETPGTASYEQYF. In DNA, the CDR3 is TGTGCCAGCAGTGAAACGCCCGGGACAGCCTCCTACGAGCAGTACTTC.

This clonotype was detected ten times or more. This chain connects TRBV2 to TRBJ1-1; D may be TRBD1 (5 bases). The germline gives CDR1 SNHLY, CDR2 FYNNEI. V lost 1 base, J lost 1 base, and 10 bases lay in between. The CDR3 runs 15 residues. CDR3 nucleotide sequence: TGTGCCAGCAGTGAAGAGGCACAGGCGAACACTGAAGCTTTCTTT. It encodes CASSEEAQANTEAFF. Drawing the rest from reference TRBV2 and TRBJ1-1, the complete variable domain is EPEVTQTPSHQVTQMGQEVILRCVPISNHLYFYWYRQILGQKVEFLVSFYNNEISEKSEIFDDQFSVERPDGSNFTLKIRSTKLEDSAMYFCASSEEAQANTEAFFGQGTRLTVV.

This clonotype was picked up many times. The gene calls are TRBV19 and TRBJ2-7; D is unresolved. This CDR3 spans 10 amino acids. From germline, CDR1 is LNHDA and CDR2 SQIVND (reference sequence). Trimming shortened V by 10 bases and J by 4 bases, and 8 bases separated the two germline ends. The CDR3 region is CAKMLYEQYF. DNA for the CDR3: TGTGCCAAGATGCTATACGAGCAGTACTTC. Using reference TRBV19 and TRBJ2-7 for the parts outside the CDR3, the full variable domain is DGGITQSPKYLFRKEGQNVTLSCEQNLNHDAMYWYRQDPGQGLRLIYYSQIVNDFQKGDIAEGYSVSREKKESFPLTVTSAQKNPTAFYLCAKMLYEQYFGPGTRLTVT.

The chain employs TRBV5-1 and TRBJ2-7; 10 nucleotides agree with TRBD1. CDR3 length: 14 amino acids. Trimming removed 7 bases from V and 3 bases from J; junction bases left unmatched: 7. The germline CDR1 and CDR2 sequences are SGHRS and YFSETQ. The CDR3 sequence is CASYQGQGHYEQYF. The CDR3 DNA reads TGCGCCAGCTACCAGGGACAGGGGCACTACGAGCAGTACTTC.

This clonotype was seen a few times. The J gene is TRBJ2-5, the V gene TRBV7-6, with 9 bases lining up with TRBD1. Trimming took 5 bases from V and 5 from J; bases not matched to a gene: 12. The CDR3 is made up of 16 amino acids. From germline, CDR1 is SGHVS and CDR2 FNYEAQ. CDR3 coding DNA: TGTGCCAGCAGCAACCCTGGACAGGGGTCTCGGGAGACCCAGTACTTC. Protein: CASSNPGQGSRETQYF.

This clonotype was counted many times. The chain combines TRBV6-1 with TRBJ2-3; 10 bases match TRBD2. The V gene end was trimmed by 4 bases and the J gene end by 4 bases; junction bases not matched to a gene: 5. The CDR3 consists of 15 residues. The germline V gene has CDR1 MNHNS and CDR2 SASEGT. This CDR3 reads CASSAVAGGADTQYF. CDR3 bases: TGTGCCAGCAGTGCGGTAGCGGGGGGCGCAGATACGCAGTATTTT.

This clonotype was recorded many times. The V and J genes are TRBV29-1 and TRBJ2-1, with TRBD2 matching over 8 bases. The CDR3 covers 15 residues. Per germline, CDR1 SQVTM and CDR2 ANQGSEA. Trimming took 7 bases from V and 6 from J; bases not matched to a gene: 14. The CDR3 DNA sequence: TGCAGCGGGCTTAGCGGGACTGTATTTTCCAATGAGCAGTTCTTC. Its protein is CSGLSGTVFSNEQFF.

This clonotype occurred many times. The V gene is TRBV20-1, the J gene TRBJ1-2; D gene uncertain. Trimming removed 3 bases at V and 11 bases at J, with 10 bases between. Germline CDR1 DFQATT, CDR2 SNEGSKA (reference sequence). The CDR3 covers 10 residues. The DNA of the CDR3 is TGCAGTGCTAGGCCCAGATGGTACACCTTC. This gives the protein CSARPRWYTF.

The V call is TRBV19, the J call TRBJ1-5; TRBD1 matches 9 bases. Germline assignment: CDR1 LNHDA and CDR2 SQIVND (reference sequence). Losses at the gene ends were 3 bases for V and 3 bases for J; bases not matched to a gene: 6. This CDR3 comprises 16 residues. The CDR3 protein is CASSIGGQGLNQPQHF. The CDR3 DNA reads TGTGCCAGTAGTATTGGAGGACAGGGGCTCAATCAGCCCCAGCATTTT. The full variable domain, rest sourced from reference TRBV19 and TRBJ1-5, is DGGITQSPKYLFRKEGQNVTLSCEQNLNHDAMYWYRQDPGQGLRLIYYSQIVNDFQKGDIAEGYSVSREKKESFPLTVTSAQKNPTAFYLCASSIGGQGLNQPQHFGDGTRLSIL.

Written as DNA, the CDR3 is TGTGCCAGCAGCCTCGGTCGGGCCGAAGCTTTCTTT. Translated, it gives CASSLGRAEAFF. The genes are TRBV13 and TRBJ1-1, with D hard to call. The V end was cut by 5 bases, the J end by 8 bases, with 12 bases between. Germline CDR1 is PRHDT and CDR2 is FYEKMQ (reference sequence). The CDR3 loop spans 12 amino acids.

This clonotype was seen at least ten times. This chain links TRBV29-1 with TRBJ1-4; a possible D gene is TRBD1 (5 bases). From germline, CDR1 is SQVTM and CDR2 ANQGSEA. V was shortened by 4 bases and J by 8 bases, with 14 bases between the two germline ends. CDR3 size: 13 residues. The CDR3 loop reads CSVVWGGREKLFF. DNA for the CDR3: TGCAGCGTTGTCTGGGGGGGACGCGAAAAACTGTTTTTT.